Below, 32 T cell receptor beta chains from the same sample are listed, as sequenced in a study of T-cell reconstitution after alpha-beta-depleted transplantation in children. Unique molecular identifiers were used in preparing the TCRbeta library. TCRdb recomputed calls from the PCR reads with MiXCR, one row per CDR3 protein. The table has around 250,000 distinct CDR3 sequences, about a quarter seen once. Material: PBMCs, obtained before TCRalphabeta/CD19-depleted stem cell transplant. Receptors originate from a girl aged 2 to 9 with Fanconi anemia, due to receive a stem cell transplant.

Ten or more counts support this clonotype. This CDR3 is CASLTLAGVYGEQFF. As DNA, the CDR3 is TGTGCCAGCTTAACCTTAGCGGGAGTATACGGCGAGCAGTTCTTC. The chain combines TRBV6-5 with TRBJ2-1; TRBD2 aligns across 9 bases. The V gene's germline CDR1 is MNHEY and CDR2 SVGAGI. Trimming took 8 bases from V and 10 from J; bases not matched to a gene: 15. CDR3 size: 15 residues.

Note on this clonotype: The CDR3 end shows no conserved phenylalanine or tryptophan, and so a read error is likely. The V call is TRBV7-9, the J call TRBJ2-1; D is unclear. The CDR3 runs to 11 residues. Germline assignment: CDR1 SEHNR and CDR2 FQNEAQ (reference sequence). V was cut by 7 bases and J by 3 bases, with 4 bases left in between. CDR3 loop: CASTLYNEQFY. The CDR3 DNA reads TGTGCCAGCACCCTCTACAATGAGCAGTTCTAC.

This clonotype was detected ten times or more. V and J are TRBV11-2 and TRBJ2-1; 10 nucleotides align to TRBD2. V gave up 0 bases and J gave up 5 bases; unmatched junction bases: 4. This CDR3 is built from 16 residues. The V gene's germline CDR1 is SGHAT and CDR2 FQNNGV. This CDR3 is CASSLDWLAGDNEQFF. In DNA form, the CDR3 reads TGTGCCAGCAGCTTAGATTGGCTAGCGGGGGACAATGAGCAGTTCTTC.

The gene calls are TRBV7-9 and TRBJ1-2, with 8 bases lining up with TRBD1. The ends lost 0 bases at V and 5 bases at J; junction bases unmatched: 5. The CDR3 consists of 15 residues. Per germline, CDR1 SEHNR and CDR2 FQNEAQ (reference sequence). CDR3 nucleotides: TGTGCCAGCAGCTTAGCGAGGACAGGGAAGTATGGCTACACCTTC. This translates into CASSLARTGKYGYTF.

The chain carries TRBV6-5 and TRBJ1-6, with D hard to call. V gave up 6 bases and J gave up 10 bases, with 16 bases separating them. The CDR3 sequence is 14 residues long. Germline V gene sequence: CDR1 MNHEY, CDR2 SVGAGI. CDR3 loop: CASRNRAFASPLHF. In DNA form, the CDR3 reads TGTGCCAGCAGAAACCGGGCCTTCGCATCACCCCTCCACTTT.

This clonotype was found many times. The chain joins TRBV5-1 to TRBJ2-3; 8 bases are a match to TRBD1. Germline V lookup: CDR1 SGHRS, CDR2 YFSETQ. V lost 1 base and J lost 4; bases outside the gene matches: 2. The CDR3 is 14 amino acids. CDR3 loop: CASSLKTGADTQYF. In DNA form, the CDR3 reads TGCGCCAGCAGCTTGAAGACAGGGGCAGATACGCAGTATTTT.

This clonotype was seen many times. The chain couples TRBV29-1 to TRBJ2-2; possible D gene TRBD2, 6 bases. V lost 4 bases and J 2 bases, leaving 8 bases between the germline ends. The CDR3 sequence is 13 residues long. CDR1 SQVTM and CDR2 ANQGSEA come from the germline V gene. The CDR3 DNA reads as TGCAGCGTTGCGACTAGAAACACCGGGGAGCTGTTTTTT. It yields the protein CSVATRNTGELFF.

This clonotype appeared many times. This rearrangement joins TRBV12-3 or TRBV12-4 to TRBJ2-2; 7 bases are a match to TRBD2. The CDR3 extends over 15 amino acids. With 3 bases clipped from V and 5 bases from J, the junction kept 6 bases outside the gene matches. This chain's CDR3 is CASSFAGRRTGELFF. CDR3 bases: TGTGCCAGCAGTTTTGCCGGGAGGCGTACCGGGGAGCTGTTTTTT.

The CDR3 region has the DNA TGTGCCAGCAGTTTAGCGCTAGCGGGGGCCACAGATACGCAGTATTTT. Amino acids: CASSLALAGATDTQYF. This chain connects TRBV12-3 or TRBV12-4 to TRBJ2-3; 10 bases are a match to TRBD2. V gave up 0 bases and J gave up 2 bases; unmatched junction bases: 2. The CDR3 covers 16 residues.

This clonotype has more than one count but fewer than ten. The gene calls are TRBV11-3 and TRBJ2-1, with 12 bases lining up with TRBD2. Germline V gene data show CDR1 as SGHNT and CDR2 as YENEEA. The V gene end was trimmed by 5 bases and the J gene end by 5 bases; junction bases not matched to a gene: 4. The CDR3 extends over 15 amino acids. The CDR3 coding sequence is TGTGCCAGCAGCCTCAGGACTAGCGGGGACAATGAGCAGTTCTTC. Amino acid sequence: CASSLRTSGDNEQFF.

Written as DNA, the CDR3 is TGTGCCAGCAGCCAGCCGGGACAGGGTTCAGATACGCAGTATTTT. It encodes CASSQPGQGSDTQYF. The chain combines TRBV4-2 with TRBJ2-3; 9 bases match TRBD1. The CDR3 runs to 15 residues. Germline CDR1 reads LGHNA; CDR2 reads YNFKEQ. The J segment lost 4 bases and the V segment lost 3 bases, leaving 5 bases of the junction unmatched.

This rearrangement joins TRBV29-1 to TRBJ2-5; 7 bases are shared with TRBD1. Germline V gene lookup returns CDR1 SQVTM and CDR2 ANQGSEA. V was pared by 7 bases and J by 5 bases, with 4 bases of the junction left unmatched. The CDR3 totals 11 residues. In DNA form, the CDR3 reads TGCAGCGCATTACAGGGGGAGACCCAGTACTTC. Its translation: CSALQGETQYF.

There are many counts of this clonotype. The chain uses TRBV2 and TRBJ1-2; a possible D gene is TRBD1 (5 bases). The CDR3 length is 14 residues. Germline V gene sequence: CDR1 SNHLY, CDR2 FYNNEI. The V and J ends lost 7 bases and 5 bases respectively, with 17 bases between them. In DNA form, the CDR3 reads TGTGCCAGCACTGGTATTAGGGGAGGGTATGGCTACACCTTC. Protein: CASTGIRGGYGYTF.

Here the CDR3 DNA reads TGCAGTGCCGAACGGGGACTAGCGGTCAATGAGCAGTTCTTC. Translated, it gives CSAERGLAVNEQFF. The chain couples TRBV20-1 to TRBJ2-1, with 11 bases that match TRBD2. There are 14 residues in the CDR3. CDR1 is DFQATT and CDR2 is SNEGSKA in the germline V gene (reference sequence). The J segment lost 6 bases and the V segment lost 6 bases, leaving 7 bases of the junction unmatched.

This clonotype was counted many times. J is TRBJ1-5 and V is TRBV20-1, with TRBD1 identical over 8 bases. Germline CDR1 DFQATT, CDR2 SNEGSKA (reference sequence). The CDR3 sequence is 14 residues long. The V and J ends lost 6 bases and 8 bases, in that order; junction bases with no gene match: 12. CDR3 sequence: CSAWTGSAVEPQHF. CDR3 nucleotide sequence: TGCAGTGCCTGGACAGGGTCAGCGGTAGAGCCCCAGCATTTT.

This clonotype was seen at least ten times. The chain has TRBV29-1 and TRBJ1-1, with 8 nucleotides matching TRBD1. The CDR3 has 13 residues. Germline values: CDR1 SQVTM, CDR2 ANQGSEA. With 6 bases clipped from V and 1 base from J, the junction kept 4 bases outside the gene matches. The chain's CDR3 is CSVETGENTEAFF. The CDR3 DNA is TGCAGCGTAGAGACAGGGGAGAACACTGAAGCTTTCTTT.

This clonotype showed up many times. J is TRBJ2-3 and V is TRBV12-3 or TRBV12-4, with 8 bases that match TRBD2. The CDR3 loop spans 15 amino acids. V was clipped by 5 bases and J by 7 bases; unmatched bases: 11. CDR3 protein: CASSLSGGPAHTQYF. CDR3 nucleotide sequence: TGTGCCAGCAGTCTGAGCGGGGGCCCAGCTCATACGCAGTATTTT.

V usage is TRBV28 and J usage is TRBJ2-1; D gene uncertain. Trimming pared 4 bases from V and 5 bases from J, leaving 18 bases between. Germline V gene lookup returns CDR1 MDHEN and CDR2 SYDVKM. This CDR3 has 16 amino acids. In nucleotides, the CDR3 is TGTGCCAGCAGTTCTATATCTCGTGGACCCGACAATGAGCAGTTCTTC. Residues: CASSSISRGPDNEQFF.

This chain connects TRBV20-1 to TRBJ2-1; maybe TRBD2 (6 bases). Trimming took off 0 bases at V and 7 bases at J, with 7 bases between the two ends. The CDR3 covers 12 residues. Germline V gives CDR1 DFQATT, CDR2 SNEGSKA (reference sequence). The CDR3 DNA reads as TGCAGTGCTAGAGATGGGGGGAATGAGCAGTTCTTC. This translates into CSARDGGNEQFF.

The V gene is TRBV7-3, the J gene TRBJ2-3; D is perhaps TRBD1 (6 bases). This CDR3 spans 14 amino acids. In germline, CDR1 is SGHTA, CDR2 FQGTGA. V dropped 0 bases and J dropped 5 bases, with 9 bases sitting between them. The CDR3 DNA is TGTGCCAGCAGCTTAACGCCACAGGGAGATACGCAGTATTTT. It is translated as CASSLTPQGDTQYF.

The V call is TRBV20-1, the J call TRBJ1-1, with a tentative D call TRBD1 (6 bases). Germline lookup yields CDR1 DFQATT and CDR2 SNEGSKA (reference sequence). V gave up 4 bases and J gave up 10 bases, with 16 bases separating them. The CDR3 covers 12 residues. The CDR3 sequence is CSANNRVLGAFF. As DNA, the CDR3 is TGCAGTGCTAATAACAGGGTTCTGGGAGCTTTCTTT.

This chain connects TRBV12-3 or TRBV12-4 to TRBJ1-5, with D possibly matching TRBD1 (5 bases). The CDR3 spans 12 residues. Trimming removed 4 bases from V and 5 bases from J, with 6 bases in between. The CDR3 DNA sequence: TGTGCCAGCAGTTCGGGGGATCAGCCCCAGCATTTT. Amino acid sequence: CASSSGDQPQHF.

This clonotype was picked up many times. The chain's CDR3 is CSASTSGGGGETQYF. The CDR3 bases are TGCAGTGCTAGCACTAGCGGGGGGGGTGGAGAGACCCAGTACTTC. The V and J genes are TRBV20-1 and TRBJ2-5; 13 bases are shared with TRBD2. The CDR3 length is 15 residues. The germline gives CDR1 DFQATT, CDR2 SNEGSKA (reference sequence). Trimming removed 3 bases from V and 4 bases from J; junction bases left unmatched: 5.

This clonotype was counted only a few times. The chain is built from TRBV12-3 or TRBV12-4 and TRBJ1-1, with D possibly being TRBD1 (6 bases). Trimming removed 6 bases from V and 4 bases from J, with 18 bases in between. The CDR3 sequence is 15 residues long. CDR3: CASSPRGGWGTEAFF. CDR3 bases: TGTGCCAGCAGCCCGAGAGGGGGTTGGGGCACTGAAGCTTTCTTT.

The chain uses TRBV20-1 and TRBJ2-3; D gene unclear. The CDR3 spans 15 residues. The germline V gene has CDR1 DFQATT and CDR2 SNEGSKA (reference sequence). V lost 0 bases to trimming and J lost 4 bases, with 14 bases between them. The DNA of the CDR3 is TGCAGTGCTAGAGATGAAAGTTCGGACCCAGATACGCAGTATTTT. Translation gives CSARDESSDPDTQYF.

This clonotype came up a few times. The V call is TRBV20-1, the J call TRBJ2-3, with 10 positions matching TRBD2. After removal of 3 bases from V and 6 bases from J, the junction contained 6 bases not matched to a gene. From germline, CDR1 is DFQATT and CDR2 SNEGSKA (reference sequence). This CDR3 contains 14 residues. The CDR3 spells CSARRAGGDDTQYF. CDR3 nucleotides: TGCAGTGCTAGGCGAGCGGGAGGGGATGATACGCAGTATTTT.

This clonotype was observed at least ten times. The V and J genes are TRBV18 and TRBJ2-7; 10 bases are a match to TRBD1. This CDR3 has 15 residues. Germline V gene lookup returns CDR1 KGHSH and CDR2 LQKENI. Trimming at V came to 0 bases and at J to 5 bases, leaving 4 bases not matched to a gene. DNA for the CDR3: TGTGCCAGCTCACCACCGGGGACAGGGGTGGACGAGCAGTACTTC. It translates to CASSPPGTGVDEQYF.

In this sample, this clonotype turned up a few times. This chain's CDR3 is CSVVTNVNQPQHF. CDR3 sequence (DNA): TGCAGCGTTGTGACGAACGTCAATCAGCCCCAGCATTTT. The rearrangement joins TRBV29-1 to TRBJ1-5, with no clear D. Germline values: CDR1 SQVTM, CDR2 ANQGSEA. This CDR3 is built from 13 residues. Trimming cost V 4 bases and J 3 bases, with 10 bases left between them.

This sequence joins TRBV5-1 and TRBJ2-3; 7 positions agree with TRBD2. In germline, CDR1 is SGHRS, CDR2 YFSETQ. The CDR3 consists of 15 residues. V gave up 4 bases and J gave up 1 base; unmatched junction bases: 6. The CDR3 reads CASSLSGVGTDTQYF. CDR3 DNA sequence: TGCGCCAGCAGCCTCAGCGGGGTGGGCACAGATACGCAGTATTTT. The variable domain in full, with the rest retrieved from reference TRBV5-1 and TRBJ2-3, is KAGVTQTPRYLIKTRGQQVTLSCSPISGHRSVSWYQQTPGQGLQFLFEYFSETQRNKGNFPGRFSGRQFSNSRSEMNVSTLELGDSALYLCASSLSGVGTDTQYFGPGTRLTVL.

This clonotype showed up just once. The genes are TRBV20-1 and TRBJ2-1; 7 bases match TRBD2. The CDR3 covers 16 residues. Germline values: CDR1 DFQATT, CDR2 SNEGSKA (reference sequence). With V trimmed by 3 bases and J by 0 bases, 8 bases remained unmatched. The CDR3, as DNA: TGCAGTGCTAGGGGTCACGGGGGGAGCTCCTACAATGAGCAGTTCTTC. It codes for CSARGHGGSSYNEQFF.

This clonotype turned up a few times. The chain employs TRBV7-9 and TRBJ1-6; D possibly corresponds to TRBD1 (5 bases). Per germline, CDR1 SEHNR and CDR2 FQNEAQ (reference sequence). Trimming removed 5 bases from V and 9 bases from J, with 14 bases in between. The length of the CDR3 is 14 residues. This CDR3 is CASSLDSGFSPLHF. The CDR3 DNA sequence: TGTGCCAGCAGCCTAGACAGTGGATTTTCACCCCTCCACTTT.

This chain uses TRBV29-1 with TRBJ2-7; 7 bases are a match to TRBD1. J lost 3 bases, V lost 0 bases, and 2 bases had no gene match. There are 13 residues in the CDR3. Per germline, CDR1 SQVTM and CDR2 ANQGSEA. Here the CDR3 reads CSVEDRDSYEQYF. The CDR3 DNA follows: TGCAGCGTTGAAGACCGGGACAGCTACGAGCAGTACTTC.